Described below is a single T cell receptor (beta chain) sequence and its context. The antigen is undetermined. The record originates from a study of glioma-infiltrating T cells. Using RNA template, CDR3s of TCR alpha and beta were amplified with iRepertoire arm-PCR. TCRdb reprocessed the multiplex PCR reads via MiXCR and lists one record per CDR3 protein. The sample lists a few hundred thousand distinct CDR3 sequences, roughly two fifths occurring once. In germline, CDR1 is SQVTM, CDR2 ANQGSEA. CDR3 size: 15 residues. Germline trimming cut 2 bases from V and 8 bases from J; bases unmatched to any gene: 9. Study-level points and caveats: Shared blood CDR3 signature motifs marked patients with low tissue-blood divergence.

The sequence came from a human donor with low-grade glioma or glioblastoma, undergoing nonglioma brain surgery, or in good health (not recorded which). This rearrangement joins TRBV29-1 to TRBJ2-1; 10 nucleotides match TRBD2. Sequences were obtained from glioma tissue, nonneoplastic brain tissue, or PBMCs (not recorded which). CDR3 DNA sequence: TGCAGCGTTGAAATCCCTAGCGGGAGTATAGATGAGCAGTTCTTC. Translating gives CSVEIPSGSIDEQFF.